The 20 T cell receptor beta chains below come from one sample, sequenced in a study of T cell clones after liver transplantation. Sequenced by immunoSEQ multiplex PCR; TCRdb stores in-frame clones only, minus some. This sample carries tens of thousands of clones, about four fifths of them seen once, and the ten largest clones take approximately 0.8%. The specimen comprised CD4+ T cells from blood, sampled 12 months after liver transplant. These receptors came from a human patient who received a liver transplant. The T cells may partly be graft donor cells.

This clone was counted once. The chain carries TRBV28 and TRBJ1-5; D is possibly TRBD1 (5 bases). The CDR3 sequence is 17 residues long. Germline CDR1 is MDHEN and CDR2 is SYDVKM. Trimming took 1 base from V and 0 from J, leaving 13 bases between them. The CDR3 loop reads CASSLYSAGYSNQPQHF. The CDR3 DNA reads TGTGCCAGCAGTTTATATTCGGCAGGGTATAGCAATCAGCCCCAGCATTTT.

The rearrangement uses TRBV7-3 and TRBJ1-2, with 10 positions matching TRBD1. CDR1 and CDR2 (germline): SGHTA, FQGTGA. This CDR3 spans 17 amino acids. Trimming at V came to 5 bases and at J to 4 bases, leaving 13 bases not matched to a gene. This CDR3 is CASSPGQGRHGGYGYTF. The CDR3 DNA sequence: TGTGCCAGCAGCCCGGGACAGGGGCGCCACGGAGGCTATGGCTACACCTTC.

The chain is built from TRBV9 and TRBJ1-3; D is unclear. Germline CDR1 SGDLS, CDR2 YYNGEE. V lost 4 bases and J lost 2, with 13 bases in between. The CDR3 length is 15 residues. CDR3 region: CASSPTVIAGNTIYF. The CDR3 region has the DNA TGTGCCAGCAGCCCTACTGTCATAGCTGGAAACACCATATATTTT.

The CDR3 sequence is CASSPSAPSVYNEQFF. CDR3 DNA: TGTGCCAGCTCACCATCGGCACCTAGCGTCTACAATGAGCAGTTCTTC. This chain joins TRBV18 and TRBJ2-1; the D gene is possibly TRBD2 (6 bases). The CDR3 contains 16 residues. Germline V lookup: CDR1 KGHSH, CDR2 LQKENI. The ends were cut back, 2 bases at V and 3 bases at J, with 14 bases in the middle.

About this clone: With a much larger clone just one base away, this may be a read error. Other DNA variants within this sample encode the same CDR3. The V gene is TRBV7-2, the J gene TRBJ2-5; D unresolved. Germline values: CDR1 SGHTA, CDR2 FQGNSA. The CDR3 spans 11 residues. V shed 6 bases and J shed 3 bases, with 5 bases lying between them. The CDR3 here is CASSPKETQYF. The CDR3, as DNA: TGTGCCAGCAGTCCTAAAGAGACCCAGTACTTC.

The rearrangement links TRBV7-6 to TRBJ1-1, with D possibly being TRBD1 (5 bases). Germline-derived CDR1 and CDR2 are SGHVS and FNYEAQ. CDR3 length equals 13 residues. The V end lost 6 bases, the J end lost 8 bases, and 16 bases lay between the germline ends. The CDR3 here is CASSFTSGTEAFF. The CDR3, as DNA: TGTGCCAGCAGTTTTACTTCCGGGACGGAAGCTTTCTTT.

The V call is TRBV5-1, the J call TRBJ2-7; 8 bases map to TRBD1. CDR1 is SGHRS and CDR2 is YFSETQ in the germline V gene. The CDR3 sequence is 15 residues long. With V trimmed by 2 bases and J by 0 bases, 4 bases remained unmatched. The CDR3 reads CASSFRQGYSYEQYF. CDR3 DNA sequence: TGCGCCAGCAGCTTCCGACAGGGGTACTCCTACGAGCAGTACTTC. The full variable domain, completed using reference TRBV5-1 and TRBJ2-7, is KAGVTQTPRYLIKTRGQQVTLSCSPISGHRSVSWYQQTPGQGLQFLFEYFSETQRNKGNFPGRFSGRQFSNSRSEMNVSTLELGDSALYLCASSFRQGYSYEQYFGPGTRLTVT.

The genes are TRBV9 and TRBJ2-5, with D hard to call. Germline V gene data show CDR1 as SGDLS and CDR2 as YYNGEE. This CDR3 comprises 13 residues. V was cut by 0 bases and J by 1 base, with 4 bases left in between. The CDR3 reads CASSVEGQETQYF. CDR3 sequence (DNA): TGTGCCAGCAGCGTAGAGGGCCAAGAGACCCAGTACTTC.

The chain employs TRBV28 and TRBJ1-2; weak D call: TRBD1 (5 bases). Germline-derived CDR1 and CDR2 are MDHEN and SYDVKM. The length of the CDR3 is 14 residues. Trimming removed 1 base at V and 2 bases at J, with 8 bases between. CDR3: CASSLLGENYGYTF. In nucleotides, the CDR3 is TGTGCCAGCAGTTTATTAGGGGAAAACTATGGCTACACCTTC.

This clone was picked up one time. The chain employs TRBV2 and TRBJ2-5, with 7 bases aligning to TRBD2. CDR3 length: 10 amino acids. Looked up from germline, CDR1 is SNHLY and CDR2 is FYNNEI. The ends lost 11 bases at V and 7 bases at J; junction bases unmatched: 4. The CDR3 DNA reads as TGTGCCTCCGAGCGGGGGACCCAGTACTTC. It yields the protein CASERGTQYF.

This clone was observed a handful of times. The chain joins TRBV11-1 to TRBJ1-2; 8 bases map to TRBD1. CDR3 length equals 13 residues. Germline V gives CDR1 SGHAT, CDR2 FQDESV (reference sequence). V gave up 5 bases and J gave up 6 bases; unmatched junction bases: 5. The CDR3 DNA sequence: TGTGCCAGCAGCCCAGACAGGGGACATGGCTACACCTTC. This encodes CASSPDRGHGYTF.

V is TRBV28 and J is TRBJ2-7; weak D call: TRBD1 (6 bases). There are 15 residues in the CDR3. V lost 5 bases to trimming and J lost 0 bases, with 14 bases between them. Germline V gene data show CDR1 as MDHEN and CDR2 as SYDVKM. This chain's CDR3 is CASSLTGTLSYEQYF. CDR3 DNA sequence: TGTGCCAGCAGTCTAACCGGGACACTCTCCTACGAGCAGTACTTC.

The gene calls are TRBV6-6 and TRBJ1-5; D may be TRBD1 (5 bases). The ends were cut back, 6 bases at V and 1 base at J, with 13 bases in the middle. CDR3 length: 15 residues. CDR1 is MNHNY, CDR2 SVGAGI, per germline (reference sequence). The CDR3: CASSPPGGSNQPQHF. The CDR3 DNA is TGTGCCAGCAGCCCCCCGGGGGGGAGCAATCAGCCCCAGCATTTT.

The chain uses TRBV7-2 and TRBJ1-2; TRBD1 matches 8 bases. The junction had 5 bases not matched to a gene; V was cut back by 7 bases and J by 1 base. The germline CDR1 and CDR2 sequences are SGHTA and FQGNSA. This CDR3 region has 14 residues. CDR3 nucleotide sequence: TGTGCCAGCACCCGGGACAGGAGTAACTATGGCTACACCTTC. This codes for CASTRDRSNYGYTF. Full variable domain (remainder filled in from reference TRBV7-2 and TRBJ1-2): GAGVSQSPSNKVTEKGKDVELRCDPISGHTALYWYRQSLGQGLEFLIYFQGNSAPDKSGLPSDRFSAERTGGSVSTLTIQRTQQEDSAVYLCASTRDRSNYGYTFGSGTRLTVV.

CDR3 loop: CASSFSPDRGNTEAFF. The CDR3 DNA sequence: TGCGCCAGCAGCTTCTCCCCGGACAGGGGGAACACTGAAGCTTTCTTT. The genes are TRBV5-1 and TRBJ1-1; 9 bases are shared with TRBD1. In germline, CDR1 is SGHRS, CDR2 YFSETQ. The CDR3 is made up of 16 amino acids. Germline trimming cut 2 bases from V and 1 base from J; bases unmatched to any gene: 6. The complete variable domain, with remaining parts taken from reference TRBV5-1 and TRBJ1-1, reads KAGVTQTPRYLIKTRGQQVTLSCSPISGHRSVSWYQQTPGQGLQFLFEYFSETQRNKGNFPGRFSGRQFSNSRSEMNVSTLELGDSALYLCASSFSPDRGNTEAFFGQGTRLTVV.

The V call is TRBV2, the J call TRBJ2-1; no firm D call. The V end was cut by 8 bases, the J end by 3 bases, with 8 bases between. The germline gives CDR1 SNHLY, CDR2 FYNNEI. The CDR3 is 12 residues long. The CDR3 DNA reads TGTGCCAGCGTCTTTGGCTACAATGAGCAGTTCTTC. Encoded protein: CASVFGYNEQFF.

The chain joins TRBV5-1 to TRBJ2-6; D unresolved. CDR1 and CDR2 (germline): SGHRS, YFSETQ. The V end lost 4 bases, the J end lost 1 base, and 9 bases lay between the germline ends. The CDR3 consists of 15 residues. The CDR3: CASSPQLSGANVLTF. The CDR3 nucleotides read TGCGCCAGCAGCCCACAGTTGTCTGGGGCCAACGTCCTGACTTTC.

This chain uses TRBV19 with TRBJ2-7; 9 positions match TRBD1. Trimming took 3 bases from V and 2 from J; bases not matched to a gene: 5. Germline assignment: CDR1 LNHDA and CDR2 SQIVND (reference sequence). This CDR3 is built from 15 residues. Written as DNA, the CDR3 is TGTGCCAGTAGTATGAAGGGACAGGGACCCTACGAGCAGTACTTC. It codes for CASSMKGQGPYEQYF.

The chain employs TRBV9 and TRBJ2-3; the match to TRBD2 covers 10 bases. Germline V gene lookup returns CDR1 SGDLS and CDR2 YYNGEE. V was clipped by 6 bases and J by 9 bases; unmatched bases: 4. The CDR3 length is 12 residues. CDR3 bases: TGTGCCAGCACTAGCGGGAGTACCACGCAGTATTTT. It translates to CASTSGSTTQYF.

The chain's CDR3 is CASSPVLRSLNTQYF. CDR3 bases: TGCGCCAGCAGCCCCGTGTTACGGAGCCTTAATACGCAGTATTTT. This sequence joins TRBV5-1 and TRBJ2-3; D is uncertain. V gave up 4 bases and J gave up 7 bases, with 19 bases separating them. There are 15 residues in the CDR3. Looked up from germline, CDR1 is SGHRS and CDR2 is YFSETQ.